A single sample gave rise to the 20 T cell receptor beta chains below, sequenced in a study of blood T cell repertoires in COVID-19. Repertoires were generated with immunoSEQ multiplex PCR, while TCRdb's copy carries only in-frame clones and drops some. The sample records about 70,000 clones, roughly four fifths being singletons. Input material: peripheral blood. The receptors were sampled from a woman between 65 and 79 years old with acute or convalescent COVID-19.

CDR3 sequence reads: CASSHGALGEKLFF. CDR3 DNA: TGTGCCAGCAGTCACGGAGCCCTGGGTGAAAAACTGTTTTTT. This rearrangement joins TRBV6-5 to TRBJ1-4; D unresolved. Germline CDR1 and CDR2: MNHEY and SVGAGI. V shed 5 bases and J shed 7 bases, with 14 bases lying between them. The CDR3 covers 14 residues.

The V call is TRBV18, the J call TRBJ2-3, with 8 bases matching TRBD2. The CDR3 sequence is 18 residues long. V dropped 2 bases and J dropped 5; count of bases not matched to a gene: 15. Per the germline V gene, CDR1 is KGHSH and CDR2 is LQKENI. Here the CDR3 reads CASSPNLAGGPKGDTQYF. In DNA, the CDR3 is TGTGCCAGCTCACCAAATTTGGCGGGAGGCCCTAAGGGAGATACGCAGTATTTT.

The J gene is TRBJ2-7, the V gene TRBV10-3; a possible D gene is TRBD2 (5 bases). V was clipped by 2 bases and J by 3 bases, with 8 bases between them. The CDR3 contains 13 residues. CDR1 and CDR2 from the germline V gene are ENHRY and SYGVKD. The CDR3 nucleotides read TGTGCCATCAGTGAGACTAGTGGCTACGAGCAGTACTTC. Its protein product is CAISETSGYEQYF.

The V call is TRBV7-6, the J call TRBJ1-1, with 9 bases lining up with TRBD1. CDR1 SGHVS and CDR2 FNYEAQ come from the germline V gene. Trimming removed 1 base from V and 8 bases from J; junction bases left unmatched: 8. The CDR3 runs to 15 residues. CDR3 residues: CASSLVGTGRTEAFF. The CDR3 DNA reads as TGTGCCAGCAGCTTAGTAGGGACAGGGAGGACCGAAGCTTTCTTT.

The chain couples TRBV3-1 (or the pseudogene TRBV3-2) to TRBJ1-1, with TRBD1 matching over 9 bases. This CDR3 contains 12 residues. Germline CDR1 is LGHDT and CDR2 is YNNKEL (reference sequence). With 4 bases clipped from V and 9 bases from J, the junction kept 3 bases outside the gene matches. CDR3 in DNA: TGTGCCAGCAGCCCGGGACAGGGCAAAGCTTTCTTT. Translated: CASSPGQGKAFF.

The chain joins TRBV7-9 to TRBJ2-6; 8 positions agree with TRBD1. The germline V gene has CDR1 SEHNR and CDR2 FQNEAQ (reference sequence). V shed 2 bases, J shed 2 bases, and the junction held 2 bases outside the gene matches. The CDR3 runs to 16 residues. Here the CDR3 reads CASSLQGATGANVLTF. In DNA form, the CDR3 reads TGTGCCAGCAGCTTACAGGGGGCAACTGGGGCCAACGTCCTGACTTTC.

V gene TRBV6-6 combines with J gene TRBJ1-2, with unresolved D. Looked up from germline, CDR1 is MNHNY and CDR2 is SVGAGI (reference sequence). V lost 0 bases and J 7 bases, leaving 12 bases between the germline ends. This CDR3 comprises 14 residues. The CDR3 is CASSYSSTGSGYTF. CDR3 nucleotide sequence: TGTGCCAGCAGTTACTCGAGTACGGGTAGTGGCTACACCTTC.

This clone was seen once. This chain's CDR3 is CASSLVGLADNEQFF. The CDR3 DNA reads as TGTGCCAGCAGCTTAGTGGGACTAGCGGACAATGAGCAGTTCTTC. The J gene is TRBJ2-1, the V gene TRBV11-1; TRBD2 matches 11 bases. This CDR3 spans 15 amino acids. The germline CDR1 and CDR2 sequences are SGHAT and FQDESV (reference sequence). The trim removed 1 base at V and 5 bases at J, leaving 1 base unmatched.

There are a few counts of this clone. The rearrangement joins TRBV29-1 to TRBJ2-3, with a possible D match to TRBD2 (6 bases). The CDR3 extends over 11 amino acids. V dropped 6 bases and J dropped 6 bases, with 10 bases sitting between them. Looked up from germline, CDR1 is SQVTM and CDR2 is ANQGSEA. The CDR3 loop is CSVGTRDTQYF. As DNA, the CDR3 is TGCAGCGTGGGGACTCGGGATACGCAGTATTTT.

Here the CDR3 reads CASSQPSQGISNEQFF. CDR3 DNA: TGTGCCAGCAGCCAGCCGAGTCAGGGGATTTCCAATGAGCAGTTCTTC. The rearrangement links TRBV25-1 to TRBJ2-1, with TRBD1 as a possible D gene (6 bases). Germline CDR1 reads MGHDK; CDR2 reads SYGVNS. The CDR3 runs 16 residues. The V and J ends lost 6 bases and 6 bases respectively, with 21 bases between them.

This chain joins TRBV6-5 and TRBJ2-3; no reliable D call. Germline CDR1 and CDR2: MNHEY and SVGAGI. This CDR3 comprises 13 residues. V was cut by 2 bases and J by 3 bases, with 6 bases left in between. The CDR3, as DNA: TGTGCCAGCAGTTACCCCGAGACAGATACGCAGTATTTT. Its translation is CASSYPETDTQYF.

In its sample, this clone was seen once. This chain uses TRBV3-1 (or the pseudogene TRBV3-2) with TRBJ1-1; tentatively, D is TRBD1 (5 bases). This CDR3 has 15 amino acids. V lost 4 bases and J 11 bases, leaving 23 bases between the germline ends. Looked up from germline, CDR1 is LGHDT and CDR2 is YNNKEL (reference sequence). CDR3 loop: CASSRGDLRSVEAFF. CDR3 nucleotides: TGTGCCAGCAGCCGGGGGGACCTAAGGTCGGTGGAGGCTTTCTTT.

The CDR3 coding sequence is TGTGCCAGCAGCCTTCAGTTGGTGAGGACAGATACGCAGTATTTT. Amino acids: CASSLQLVRTDTQYF. This chain connects TRBV5-5 to TRBJ2-3, with no clear D. The CDR3 length is 15 residues. Germline V gene sequence: CDR1 SGHKS, CDR2 YYEKEE (reference sequence). Deletions cut 4 bases from V and 3 bases from J, with 15 bases between.

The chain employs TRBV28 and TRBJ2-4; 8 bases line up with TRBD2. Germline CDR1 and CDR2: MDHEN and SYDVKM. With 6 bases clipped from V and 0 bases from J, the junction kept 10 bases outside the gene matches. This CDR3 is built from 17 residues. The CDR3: CASSPRGGPTAKNIQYF. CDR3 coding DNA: TGTGCCAGCAGCCCCCGGGGGGGCCCCACAGCCAAAAACATTCAGTACTTC.

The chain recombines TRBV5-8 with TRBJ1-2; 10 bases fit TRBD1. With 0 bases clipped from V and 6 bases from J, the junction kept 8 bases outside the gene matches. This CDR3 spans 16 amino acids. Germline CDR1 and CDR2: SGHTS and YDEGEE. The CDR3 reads CASSLVRGQGGDGYTF. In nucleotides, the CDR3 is TGTGCCAGCAGCTTGGTACGAGGACAGGGGGGGGATGGCTACACCTTC. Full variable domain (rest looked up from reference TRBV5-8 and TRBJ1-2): EAGVTQSPTHLIKTRGQQATLRCSPISGHTSVYWYQQALGLGLQFLLWYDEGEERNRGNFPPRFSGRQFPNYSSELNVNALELEDSALYLCASSLVRGQGGDGYTFGSGTRLTVV.

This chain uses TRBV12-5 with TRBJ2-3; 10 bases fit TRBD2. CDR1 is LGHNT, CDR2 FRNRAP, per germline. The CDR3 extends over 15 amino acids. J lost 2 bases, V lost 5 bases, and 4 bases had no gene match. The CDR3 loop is CASGHGLAVTDTQYF. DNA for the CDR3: TGTGCTAGTGGTCACGGACTAGCGGTCACAGATACGCAGTATTTT.

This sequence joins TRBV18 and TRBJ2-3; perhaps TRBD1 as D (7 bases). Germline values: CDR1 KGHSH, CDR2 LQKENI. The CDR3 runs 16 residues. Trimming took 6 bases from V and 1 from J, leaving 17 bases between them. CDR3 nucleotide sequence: TGTGCCAGCTCGCTCCAGGGGGGAGCGGGCACAGATACGCAGTATTTT. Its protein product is CASSLQGGAGTDTQYF. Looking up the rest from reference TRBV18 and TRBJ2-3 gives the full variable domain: NAGVMQNPRHLVRRRGQEARLRCSPMKGHSHVYWYRQLPEEGLKFMVYLQKENIIDESGMPKERFSAEFPKEGPSILRIQQVVRGDSAAYFCASSLQGGAGTDTQYFGPGTRLTVL.

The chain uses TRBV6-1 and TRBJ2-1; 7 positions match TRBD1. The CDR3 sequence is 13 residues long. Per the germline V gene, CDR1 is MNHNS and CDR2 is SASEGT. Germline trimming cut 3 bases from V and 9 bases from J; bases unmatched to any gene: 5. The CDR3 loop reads CASSERQGIEQFF. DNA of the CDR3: TGTGCCAGCAGTGAGCGACAGGGCATTGAGCAGTTCTTC.

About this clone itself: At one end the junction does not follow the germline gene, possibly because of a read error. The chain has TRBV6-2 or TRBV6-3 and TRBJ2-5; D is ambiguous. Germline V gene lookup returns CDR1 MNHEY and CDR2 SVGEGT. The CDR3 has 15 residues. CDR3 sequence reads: CASSYEAASQEAQYF. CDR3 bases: TGTGCCAGCAGTTACGAGGCAGCGTCACAAGAGGCCCAGTACTTC.

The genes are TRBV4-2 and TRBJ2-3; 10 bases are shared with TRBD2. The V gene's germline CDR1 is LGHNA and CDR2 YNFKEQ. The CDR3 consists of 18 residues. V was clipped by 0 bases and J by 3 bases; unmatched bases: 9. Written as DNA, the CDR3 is TGTGCCAGCAGCCAAGAATCCTACCTAGCGGGAGTAACAGATACGCAGTATTTT. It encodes CASSQESYLAGVTDTQYF.